This T cell receptor (beta chain) appears in the sequencing data of a study of regulatory and conventional T cells in RAG deficiency. Findings and limits, study-wide: Compared with controls, unique Treg TCR beta sequences dropped around 92-fold in Omenn syndrome and CID/AS.

Worth noting for this clone: Its antigen remains unknown.

The CDR3 covers 15 residues. CDR1 is MGHRA and CDR2 is YSYEKL in the germline V gene. V was pared by 0 bases and J by 6 bases, with 9 bases between. Produced via immunoSEQ multiplex PCR; TCRdb's table is partial and in-frame only. Altogether about 34,000 clones are present, around 76% being singletons, with the ten largest covering under 4.5%. Blood CD4+ CD25-low CD127-high conventional T cells supplied the genomic DNA template. Another study also made use of these data, one on regulatory T cells. Per that paper: Amplification used 52 TRBV primers and 13 TRBJ primers.

Sequencing used CD4+ effector T cells sorted from blood. This clonotype originated in a human donor in good health. The genes are TRBV4-1 and TRBJ1-6, with D unclear. In DNA form, the CDR3 reads TGCGCCAGCAGCCAAGAGCGAGGACCTAATTCACCCCTCCACTTT. It encodes CASSQERGPNSPLHF.